This entry lists 13 T cell receptor beta chains sequenced from one sample in a study of beta chain features in type 1 diabetes. TCRB transcripts that were expressed got sequenced, as all of the isolated RNA had been reverse transcribed. The data were produced by immunoSEQ multiplex PCR, yet TCRdb's version contains in-frame clones alone and is incomplete. The sample lists 300,000 to 450,000 clones; over 8.5% were seen once. Study observations and caveats: Researchers report that Type 1 diabetes patients had moderately but significantly shorter TCRB CDR3s across all four CD4+ subsets.

No antigen is known for these receptors. Material for sequencing was central memory CD4+ T cells from blood. The receptors here all came from a man aged 25-40 years with type 1 diabetes.

The chain joins TRBV7-9 to TRBJ2-6; the match to TRBD1 covers 9 bases. The CDR3 has 19 residues. CDR1 is SEHNR and CDR2 is FQNEAQ in the germline V gene (reference sequence). V lost 0 bases and J lost 1; bases outside the gene matches: 7. The DNA of the CDR3 is TGTGCCAGCAGCTTAGCAGCCGGGACAGGGAGGTCTGGGGCCAACGTCCTGACTTTC. Translated, it gives CASSLAAGTGRSGANVLTF.

The chain couples TRBV5-6 to TRBJ1-2; 8 bases agree with TRBD1. The CDR3 is 19 residues long. The V segment lost 2 bases and the J segment 0 bases; nucleotides outside the gene matches: 15. Germline assignment: CDR1 SGHDT and CDR2 YYEEEE. The CDR3 nucleotides read TGTGCCAGCAGCTTAGGGCGAAAGACAGGGGAGATTCCTAACTATGGCTACACCTTC. Amino acids: CASSLGRKTGEIPNYGYTF.

This clone was picked up a small number of times. This chain joins TRBV6-5 and TRBJ2-1; unclear D gene. The CDR3 totals 14 residues. V was clipped by 7 bases and J by 0 bases, with 10 bases between them. Germline values: CDR1 MNHEY, CDR2 SVGAGI. This CDR3 is CASNEYSSYNEQFF. CDR3 nucleotides: TGTGCCAGCAATGAATATAGCTCCTACAATGAGCAGTTCTTC.

This clone was counted a few times. V is TRBV7-8 and J is TRBJ2-5, with D uncertain. The end of the DNA aligns better with TRBJ2-7, so the J call may be wrong. Germline V gene lookup returns CDR1 SGHVS and CDR2 FQNEAQ. The CDR3 contains 15 residues. This CDR3 is CASSLAETTSYEQYF. The CDR3 DNA reads TGTGCCAGCAGCTTAGCGGAGACCACCTCCTACGAGCAGTACTTC.

V is TRBV7-2 and J is TRBJ1-1, with a weak D call TRBD1 (5 bases). This CDR3 spans 13 amino acids. The V gene lost 5 bases and the J gene lost 2 bases, with 9 bases spanning the gap. Germline values: CDR1 SGHTA, CDR2 FQGNSA. The CDR3 bases are TGTGCCAGCAGCACGCAGGGTAACACTGAAGCTTTCTTT. Residues: CASSTQGNTEAFF.

This clone was seen only a few times. The gene calls are TRBV6-5 and TRBJ1-2; D possibly corresponds to TRBD1 (6 bases). The CDR3 is 13 amino acids. V lost 0 bases to trimming and J lost 4 bases, with 6 bases between them. The germline CDR1 and CDR2 sequences are MNHEY and SVGAGI. As DNA, the CDR3 is TGTGCCAGCAGTTACTCCAGGGGCTATGGCTACACCTTC. Translated: CASSYSRGYGYTF.

The chain employs TRBV11-1 and TRBJ2-2; D might be TRBD1 or TRBD2, each matching 5 bases. With 2 bases removed from V and 6 bases from J, the gap between germline ends came to 10 bases. Germline V gene sequence: CDR1 SGHAT, CDR2 FQDESV (reference sequence). This CDR3 comprises 14 residues. The CDR3 reads CASSLNQGAGELFF. The CDR3 DNA follows: TGTGCCAGCAGCTTAAATCAGGGAGCCGGGGAGCTGTTTTTT.

V gene TRBV5-6 combines with J gene TRBJ2-4; TRBD2 is a possible D gene (5 bases). The germline V gene has CDR1 SGHDT and CDR2 YYEEEE. V gave up 3 bases and J gave up 6 bases, with 13 bases separating them. The CDR3 spans 14 residues. This chain's CDR3 is CASSSKTAGNIQYF. The CDR3 region has the DNA TGTGCCAGCAGCTCAAAAACCGCGGGAAACATTCAGTACTTC.

This clone was counted a few times. The chain has TRBV7-9 and TRBJ2-5; D remains ambiguous. This CDR3 spans 15 amino acids. Trimming left V 5 bases short and J 5 bases short, with 18 bases between. CDR1 is SEHNR, CDR2 FQNEAQ, per germline (reference sequence). The CDR3 loop is CASSAPASPGETQYF. CDR3 DNA sequence: TGTGCCAGCAGCGCACCCGCTAGTCCCGGGGAGACCCAGTACTTC.

This clone occurred many times. The V gene is TRBV7-2, the J gene TRBJ1-2; D is unresolved. Germline loops: CDR1 SGHTA, CDR2 FQGNSA. CDR3 length: 14 amino acids. V lost 5 bases and J 8 bases, leaving 18 bases between the germline ends. For the CDR3, the DNA is TGTGCCAGCAGCCCGCCCGGTGGTTTTTTCGGCTACACCTTC. This codes for CASSPPGGFFGYTF.

A few counts support this clone. The V gene is TRBV6-6, the J gene TRBJ1-1, with D unresolved. The V end was cut by 10 bases, the J end by 10 bases, with 13 bases between. Germline-derived CDR1 and CDR2 are MNHNY and SVGAGI (reference sequence). This CDR3 region has 10 residues. CDR3 loop: CATSHGGAFF. The CDR3 coding sequence is TGTGCCACTTCACACGGTGGAGCTTTCTTT.

The chain has TRBV5-4 and TRBJ2-2; no reliable D call. The V and J ends lost 4 bases and 1 base respectively, with 14 bases between them. This CDR3 spans 16 amino acids. The germline CDR1 and CDR2 sequences are SGHNT and YYREEE (reference sequence). For the CDR3, the DNA is TGTGCCAGCAGCACCGGTTCACAGATGAACACCGGGGAGCTGTTTTTT. Protein: CASSTGSQMNTGELFF.

In this sample, this clone turned up a few times. The V gene is TRBV14, the J gene TRBJ2-5, with D perhaps TRBD1 or TRBD2 (5 bases each). Germline V gene data show CDR1 as SGHDN and CDR2 as FVKESK. This CDR3 contains 14 residues. V lost 1 base to trimming and J lost 5 bases, with 11 bases between them. In nucleotides, the CDR3 is TGTGCCAGCAGCCAAGGTTTCGGGACGGAGACCCAGTACTTC. As protein: CASSQGFGTETQYF.